The clone carrying this T cell receptor (beta chain) was detected only a few times. Its matching antigen is unknown. This entry belongs to a study of beta chain features in type 1 diabetes. The authors reverse transcribed all of the isolated RNA, so sequencing captured expressed TCRB transcripts. Assay: immunoSEQ multiplex PCR; the TCRdb copy retains only in-frame clones and omits some. The sample holds just over 600,000 clones; roughly a sixth are singletons and the top ten take about 0.097%. This CDR3 is built from 14 residues. V lost 1 base and J 4 bases, leaving 10 bases between the germline ends. Germline lookup yields CDR1 MGHDK and CDR2 SYGVNS. Broader study findings: VDJ junctions in type 1 diabetes patients carried more deletions and fewer insertions.

The sequence was collected from a man aged 18 to 29 in good health. The sample comprised naive CD4+ T cells from blood. This chain links TRBV25-1 with TRBJ1-1; D may be TRBD1 (5 bases). CDR3 loop: CASSESGRRTEAFF. CDR3 bases: TGTGCCAGCAGTGAATCGGGACGGCGCACTGAAGCTTTCTTT.